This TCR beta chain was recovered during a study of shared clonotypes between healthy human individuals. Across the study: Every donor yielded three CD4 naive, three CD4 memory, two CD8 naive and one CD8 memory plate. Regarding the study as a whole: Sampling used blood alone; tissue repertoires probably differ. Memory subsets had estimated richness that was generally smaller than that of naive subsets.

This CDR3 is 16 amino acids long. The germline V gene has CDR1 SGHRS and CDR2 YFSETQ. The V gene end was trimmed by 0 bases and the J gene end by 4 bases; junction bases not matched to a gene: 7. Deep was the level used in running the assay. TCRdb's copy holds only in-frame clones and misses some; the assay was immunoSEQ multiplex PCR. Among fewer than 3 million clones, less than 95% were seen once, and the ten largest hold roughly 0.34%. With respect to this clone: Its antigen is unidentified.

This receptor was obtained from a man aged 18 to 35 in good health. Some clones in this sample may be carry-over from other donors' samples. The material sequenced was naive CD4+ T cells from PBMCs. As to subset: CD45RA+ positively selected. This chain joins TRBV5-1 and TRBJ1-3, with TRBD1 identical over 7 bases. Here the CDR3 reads CASSLAEGGSGNTIYF. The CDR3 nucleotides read TGCGCCAGCAGCTTGGCCGAAGGGGGCTCGGGAAACACCATATATTTT.